What follows is one TCR beta chain and its context. What it recognizes is unknown. The source of the sample is a study of beta chain features in type 1 diabetes. Across the whole study: The study examined more than 100,000,000 sorted cells across all samples. Study-level findings and limits: When Type 1 diabetes patients were examined, their TCRB CDR3s proved moderately but significantly shorter in all four CD4+ subsets. TCRB repertoires of naive, central memory and Treg cells appeared more similar among patients than among healthy donors. Diminished insertions and augmented deletions at VDJ junctions characterized type 1 diabetes patients.

cDNA synthesis used the whole RNA isolate, giving expressed TCRB sequences. Sequenced by immunoSEQ multiplex PCR; TCRdb stores in-frame clones only, minus some. In the table there are hundreds of thousands of clones, more than 12% of which are singletons. The V gene's germline CDR1 is SGHTA and CDR2 FQGNSA. Trimming pared 2 bases from V and 2 bases from J, leaving 10 bases between. The CDR3 covers 15 residues. The authors took one heparinised blood draw, averaging roughly 100 mL, from each donor. Input material: naive CD4+ T cells from blood. This clonotype originated in a man younger than 35 with type 1 diabetes. The chain uses TRBV7-2 and TRBJ1-3; no clear D. The DNA of the CDR3 is TGTGCCAGCAGCTTAATATTGGCAGCTGGAAACACCATATATTTT. This gives the protein CASSLILAAGNTIYF.